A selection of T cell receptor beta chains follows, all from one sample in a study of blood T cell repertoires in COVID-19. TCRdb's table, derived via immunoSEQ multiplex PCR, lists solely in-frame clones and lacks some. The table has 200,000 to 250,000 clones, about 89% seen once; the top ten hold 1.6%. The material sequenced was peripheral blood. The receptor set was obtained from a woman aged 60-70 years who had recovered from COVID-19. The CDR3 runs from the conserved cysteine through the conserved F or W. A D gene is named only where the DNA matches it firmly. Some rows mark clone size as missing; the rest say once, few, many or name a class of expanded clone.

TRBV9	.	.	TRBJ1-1	TGTGCCAGCAGCGTAGGGGCGGGGGACTGGGGCACTGAAGCTTTCTTT	CASSVGAGDWGTEAFF
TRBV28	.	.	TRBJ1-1	TGTGCCAGCAGTTTATTTACCGGGACAACTGAAGCTTTCTTT	CASSLFTGTTEAFF
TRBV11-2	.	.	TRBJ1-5	TGTGCCAGCAGCTCGACAGGAAACGATCAGCCCCAGCATTTT	CASSSTGNDQPQHF
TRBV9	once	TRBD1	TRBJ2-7	TGTGCCAGCAGCCTAGGACAGGGTGGCTACGAGCAGTACTTC	CASSLGQGGYEQYF
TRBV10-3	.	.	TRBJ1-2	TGTGCCATCAGCGGGTTCCAGGGCTATGGCTACACCTTC	CAISGFQGYGYTF
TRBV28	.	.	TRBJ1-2	TGTGCCAGCACCTGGAGCGGGGCCTATGGCTACACCTTC	CASTWSGAYGYTF
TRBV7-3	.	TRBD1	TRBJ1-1	TGTGCCAGCAGCCCCAGGACAGGGGCCACTGAAGCTTTCTTT	CASSPRTGATEAFF
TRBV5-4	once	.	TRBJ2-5	TGTGCCAGCAGCTTTCCGGTACAGCAAGAGACCCAGTACTTC	CASSFPVQQETQYF
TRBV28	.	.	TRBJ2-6	TGTGCCAGCAGAACAGGGCGCGGGGCCAACGTCCTGACTTTC	CASRTGRGANVLTF
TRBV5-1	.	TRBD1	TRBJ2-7	TGCGCCAGCAGCTTGGCCAGGGGACAGGTCGCCTACGAGCAGTACTTC	CASSLARGQVAYEQYF
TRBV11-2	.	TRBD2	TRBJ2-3	TGTGCCAGCAGCTCCATCGGGGGGTGGGAGACAGATACGCAGTATTTT	CASSSIGGWETDTQYF
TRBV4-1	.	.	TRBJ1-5	TGCGCCAGCAGCCAAGATCTAGTTAGTTTCAATCAGCCCCAGCATTTT	CASSQDLVSFNQPQHF
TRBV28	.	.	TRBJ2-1	TGTGCCAGCAGTTTACCCAGGGGCAGAGGTTTCGGACAGTTCTTC	CASSLPRGRGFGQFF
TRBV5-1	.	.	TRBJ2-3	TGCGCCAGCAGCTCCCAGGGGACCTCCACAGATACGCAGTATTTT	CASSSQGTSTDTQYF
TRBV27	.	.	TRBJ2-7	TGTGCCAGCAGTTTAACCAGGGGTCGCCACGAGCAGTACTTC	CASSLTRGRHEQYF
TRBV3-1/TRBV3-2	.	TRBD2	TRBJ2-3	TGTGCCAGCAGTTTACTAGCGGGGGGCACGGATACGCAGTATTTT	CASSLLAGGTDTQYF
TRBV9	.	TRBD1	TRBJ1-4	TGTGCCAGCAGCCCACAGGGGTTTAATGAAAAACTGTTTTTT	CASSPQGFNEKLFF
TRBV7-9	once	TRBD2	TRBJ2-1	TGTGCCAGCGAAGACGGGGGGGCCTACAATGAGCAGTTCTTC	CASEDGGAYNEQFF
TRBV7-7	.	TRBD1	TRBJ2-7	TGTGCTAGCAGCTTAGGGCGGACAGGAACCTACGAGCAGTACTTC	CASSLGRTGTYEQYF
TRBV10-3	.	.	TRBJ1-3	TGTGCCATCCAGGCACTAGAAATAAGAAACACCATATATTTT	CAIQALEIRNTIYF
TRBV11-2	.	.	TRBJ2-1	TGTGCCAGCAGCTTAGATGTCCGGAATGAGCAGTTCTTC	CASSLDVRNEQFF
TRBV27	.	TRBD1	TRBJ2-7	TGTGCCAGCAGTGCCGGGGACAGGCTCTACGAGCAGTACTTC	CASSAGDRLYEQYF
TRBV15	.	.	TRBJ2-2	TGTGCCACCAGCAGAGATTACTCGAACACCGGGGAGCTGTTTTTT	CATSRDYSNTGELFF
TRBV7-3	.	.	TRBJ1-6	TGTGCCAGCAGCCGGGTGGGTAGCCGCCATAATTCACCCCTCCACTTT	CASSRVGSRHNSPLHF